These 22 T cell receptor beta chains were all obtained from the same sample, sequenced in a study of OX40 agonist ivuxolimab in advanced cancers. Sequencing used immunoSEQ multiplex PCR; TCRdb keeps in-frame clones, though not all of them. Of about 35,000 clones listed, about 94% were seen once; the top ten hold under 25%. This sample comprised CD4+ or CD8+ T cells sorted from blood, obtained in a trial of the OX40 agonist ivuxolimab. These receptors originate from an adult with an advanced solid tumor such as melanoma, head and neck, liver or kidney cancer.

This rearrangement joins TRBV19 to TRBJ1-5; tentative D call: TRBD1 (5 bases). This CDR3 has 13 amino acids. The germline V gene encodes CDR1 LNHDA and CDR2 SQIVND (reference sequence). V was cut by 7 bases and J by 7 bases, with 14 bases left in between. Here the CDR3 DNA reads TGTGCCAGTACGGCGGTGGGGCAGCAGCCCCAGCATTTT. Translation gives CASTAVGQQPQHF.

The CDR3 DNA reads TGTGCCACCGTCAAGGATGGAAACATTCAGTACTTC. Its translation: CATVKDGNIQYF. This chain connects TRBV28 to TRBJ2-4; D is unclear. Trimming took 10 bases from V and 6 from J, leaving 13 bases between them. The germline gives CDR1 MDHEN, CDR2 SYDVKM. The length of the CDR3 is 12 residues.

The J gene is TRBJ1-1, the V gene TRBV9; D unresolved. Trimming removed 3 bases at V and 8 bases at J, with 14 bases between. This CDR3 is built from 13 residues. CDR1 is SGDLS and CDR2 is YYNGEE in the germline V gene. CDR3 bases: TGTGCCAGCAGCGCTGGTGAACAAGGAGAAGCTTTCTTT. It codes for CASSAGEQGEAFF.

Only one count was recorded for this clone. CDR3 protein: CASSFGGSGRNEQFF. The DNA of the CDR3 is TGTGCCAGCAGTTTCGGTGGTAGCGGGAGAAATGAGCAGTTCTTC. The V and J genes are TRBV27 and TRBJ2-1; TRBD2 agrees at 9 bases. The CDR3 is 15 residues long. With V trimmed by 3 bases and J by 7 bases, 7 bases remained unmatched. CDR1 is MNHEY, CDR2 SMNVEV, per germline (reference sequence).

The chain combines TRBV19 with TRBJ2-5; no reliable D call. Germline CDR1 is LNHDA and CDR2 is SQIVND (reference sequence). Trimming left V 3 bases short and J 4 bases short, with 12 bases between. CDR3 size: 14 residues. The CDR3 sequence: CASSISGTGETQYF. CDR3 DNA sequence: TGTGCCAGTAGTATTTCCGGAACGGGAGAGACCCAGTACTTC.

The chain is built from TRBV4-2 and TRBJ2-7; D not resolved. This CDR3 has 13 residues. The V and J ends lost 1 base and 1 base respectively, with 5 bases between them. Germline-derived CDR1 and CDR2 are LGHNA and YNFKEQ. The chain's CDR3 is CASSQVGSYEQYF. In DNA form, the CDR3 reads TGTGCCAGCAGCCAAGTGGGTTCCTACGAGCAGTACTTC.

The chain couples TRBV6-6 to TRBJ1-1; D unclear. Germline CDR1 reads MNHNY; CDR2 reads SVGAGI (reference sequence). The CDR3 length is 14 residues. Trimming cost V 2 bases and J 1 base, with 8 bases left between them. Here the CDR3 DNA reads TGTGCCAGCAGTTACGGTGCAGGGAACACTGAAGCTTTCTTT. Amino acid sequence: CASSYGAGNTEAFF.

This clone was counted a single time. The rearrangement links TRBV6-1 to TRBJ1-2; tentative D call: TRBD1 (5 bases). Between the trimmed V and J ends, which lost 0 bases and 7 bases, there was a span of 15 bases. Germline V gene lookup returns CDR1 MNHNS and CDR2 SASEGT. The CDR3 runs to 15 residues. CDR3 bases: TGTGCCAGCAGTGAAGCGCTTGGGGGTTGGCGTGGCTACACCTTC. This sequence encodes CASSEALGGWRGYTF.

This chain joins TRBV27 and TRBJ1-6; possible D gene TRBD1, 5 bases. The CDR3 has 18 amino acids. V shed 0 bases and J shed 0 bases, with 12 bases lying between them. Germline CDR1 MNHEY, CDR2 SMNVEV (reference sequence). The CDR3: CASSLSGWGSSYNSPLHF. The CDR3 region has the DNA TGTGCCAGCAGTTTATCGGGGTGGGGGAGCTCCTATAATTCACCCCTCCACTTT.

The chain links TRBV7-9 to TRBJ2-1, with TRBD2 matching over 10 bases. V lost 5 bases, J lost 8 bases, and 9 bases stayed unmatched. The germline CDR1 and CDR2 sequences are SEHNR and FQNEAQ (reference sequence). The CDR3 runs 15 residues. CDR3 nucleotides: TGTGCCAGCAGCCCCCCAGGAGCGGGAGGGCATGAGCAGTTCTTC. It is translated as CASSPPGAGGHEQFF.

The chain joins TRBV5-5 to TRBJ2-1; D unresolved. This CDR3 contains 12 residues. With 4 bases removed from V and 5 bases from J, the gap between germline ends came to 7 bases. CDR1 and CDR2 from the germline V gene are SGHKS and YYEKEE (reference sequence). CDR3 in amino acids: CASSIADNEQFF. The CDR3 bases are TGTGCCAGCAGCATCGCTGACAATGAGCAGTTCTTC.

A single count supports this clone. The chain links TRBV7-9 to TRBJ2-3, with D tentatively TRBD2 (5 bases). Germline loops: CDR1 SEHNR, CDR2 FQNEAQ (reference sequence). CDR3 length: 12 residues. The V and J ends lost 4 bases and 7 bases respectively, with 9 bases between them. This CDR3 reads CASSSSGYTQYF. The CDR3 DNA is TGTGCCAGCAGCTCGAGCGGTTATACGCAGTATTTT.

This clone was detected once. The junction differs from germline at one of its ends, possibly a read error. The rearrangement links TRBV6-1 to TRBJ2-1; 8 bases are shared with TRBD2. Per the germline V gene, CDR1 is MNHNS and CDR2 is SASEGT. The CDR3 covers 13 residues. CDR3 sequence reads: CATSLTSANEQFF. The CDR3 nucleotides are TGTGCCACCAGTTTGACTAGCGCCAATGAGCAGTTCTTC.

This sequence joins TRBV6-6 and TRBJ2-7, with TRBD2 matching 8 bases. In germline, CDR1 is MNHNY, CDR2 SVGAGI (reference sequence). V shed 1 base, J shed 6 bases, and the junction held 11 bases outside the gene matches. This CDR3 comprises 16 residues. The CDR3 spells CASSYLNGELAAEQYF. DNA for the CDR3: TGTGCCAGCAGTTACTTAAATGGGGAACTAGCGGCCGAGCAGTACTTC.

The rearrangement joins TRBV11-1 to TRBJ2-7; TRBD2 is a possible D gene (7 bases). Germline assignment: CDR1 SGHAT and CDR2 FQDESV (reference sequence). CDR3 size: 14 residues. V was shortened by 3 bases and J by 3 bases, with 12 bases between the two germline ends. CDR3 amino acids: CASSFAGAIYEQYF. The CDR3 region has the DNA TGTGCCAGCAGCTTCGCGGGGGCTATCTACGAGCAGTACTTC.

This sequence joins TRBV11-3 and TRBJ1-3; D may be TRBD1 (6 bases). Trimming removed 3 bases from V and 1 base from J, with 13 bases in between. Germline CDR1 SGHNT, CDR2 YENEEA. The CDR3 is 16 residues long. CDR3 region: CASSFRGFGSGNTIYF. The DNA of the CDR3 is TGTGCCAGCAGCTTCAGGGGCTTTGGGTCTGGAAACACCATATATTTT.

With regard to this clone: Other DNA sequences from this sample encode an identical CDR3 as well. The chain has TRBV6-5 and TRBJ2-7; TRBD1 aligns across 8 bases. Germline values: CDR1 MNHEY, CDR2 SVGAGI. The junction had 5 bases not matched to a gene; V was cut back by 5 bases and J by 2 bases. This CDR3 comprises 14 residues. DNA for the CDR3: TGTGCCAGCAGTCCCGGGACAGGCCCCTACGAGCAGTACTTC. It yields the protein CASSPGTGPYEQYF.

CDR3 residues: CASSPLVGVSYNEQFF. The DNA of the CDR3 is TGCGCCAGCAGCCCACTAGTCGGGGTATCCTACAATGAGCAGTTCTTC. The rearrangement joins TRBV5-1 to TRBJ2-1, with a weak D call TRBD2 (5 bases). The V end lost 4 bases, the J end lost 1 base, and 15 bases lay between the germline ends. This CDR3 is built from 16 residues. The germline V gene has CDR1 SGHRS and CDR2 YFSETQ.

The chain uses TRBV5-4 and TRBJ2-1; TRBD1 aligns across 8 bases. In germline, CDR1 is SGHNT, CDR2 YYREEE (reference sequence). The CDR3 consists of 14 residues. Trimming cost V 2 bases and J 8 bases; bases outside gene matches: 6. This CDR3 is CASSFSDRADEQFF. The CDR3, as DNA: TGTGCCAGCAGCTTCTCGGACAGGGCGGATGAGCAGTTCTTC.

The chain links TRBV30 to TRBJ2-7, with 11 bases identical to TRBD2. The CDR3 loop spans 16 amino acids. After removal of 3 bases from V and 4 bases from J, the junction contained 11 bases not matched to a gene. Germline V gene data show CDR1 as GTSNPN and CDR2 as SVGIG (reference sequence). As DNA, the CDR3 is TGTGCCTGGAGCTTGACAGGGACTAGCGGACTTTACGAGCAGTACTTC. Its protein product is CAWSLTGTSGLYEQYF.

Of note for this clone: Distinct nucleotide sequences in the sample also encode this CDR3. The chain combines TRBV11-3 with TRBJ2-5; D is ambiguous. Germline V CDR1 and CDR2: SGHNT, YENEEA. The CDR3 is 12 amino acids. V was pared by 3 bases and J by 2 bases, with 4 bases between. CDR3 loop: CASSFPQETQYF. The CDR3 nucleotides read TGTGCCAGCAGCTTCCCACAAGAGACCCAGTACTTC.

The chain has TRBV28 and TRBJ2-7, with 8 bases that match TRBD1. CDR1 MDHEN and CDR2 SYDVKM come from the germline V gene. The CDR3 runs to 14 residues. Trimming cost V 8 bases and J 6 bases; bases outside gene matches: 12. The CDR3 nucleotides read TGTGCCAGCCGGGAGACAGGGGAATTTGTCGAGCAGTACTTC. This codes for CASRETGEFVEQYF.